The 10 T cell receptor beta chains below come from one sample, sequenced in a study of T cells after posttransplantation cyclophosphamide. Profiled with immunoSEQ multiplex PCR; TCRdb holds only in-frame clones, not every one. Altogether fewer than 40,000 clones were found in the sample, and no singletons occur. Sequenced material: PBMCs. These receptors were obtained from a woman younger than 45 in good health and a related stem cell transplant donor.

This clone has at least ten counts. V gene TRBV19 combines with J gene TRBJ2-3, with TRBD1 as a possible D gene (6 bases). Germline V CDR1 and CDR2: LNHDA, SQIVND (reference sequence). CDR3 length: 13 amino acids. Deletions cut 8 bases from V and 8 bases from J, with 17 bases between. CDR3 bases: TGTGCCAGTGGGCCGGACAGCGTTATTACGCAGTATTTT. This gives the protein CASGPDSVITQYF.

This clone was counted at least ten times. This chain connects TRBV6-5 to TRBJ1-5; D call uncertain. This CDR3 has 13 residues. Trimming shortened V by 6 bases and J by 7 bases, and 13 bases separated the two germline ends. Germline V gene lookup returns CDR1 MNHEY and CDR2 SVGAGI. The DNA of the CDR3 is TGTGCCAGCAGCAGGACCTCGGGGCAGCCCCAGCATTTT. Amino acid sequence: CASSRTSGQPQHF.

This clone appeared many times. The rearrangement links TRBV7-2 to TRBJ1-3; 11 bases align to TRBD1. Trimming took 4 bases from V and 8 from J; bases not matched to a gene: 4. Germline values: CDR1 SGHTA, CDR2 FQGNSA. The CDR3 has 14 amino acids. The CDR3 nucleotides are TGTGCCAGCAGCTCTGGACAGGGGGCATACACCATATATTTT. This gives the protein CASSSGQGAYTIYF.

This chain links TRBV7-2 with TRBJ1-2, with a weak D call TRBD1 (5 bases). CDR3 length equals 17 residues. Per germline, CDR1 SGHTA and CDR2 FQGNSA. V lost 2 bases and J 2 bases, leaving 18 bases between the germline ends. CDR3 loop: CASSLWGGEEGNYGYTF. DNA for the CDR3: TGTGCCAGCAGCTTATGGGGGGGTGAGGAGGGGAACTATGGCTACACCTTC.

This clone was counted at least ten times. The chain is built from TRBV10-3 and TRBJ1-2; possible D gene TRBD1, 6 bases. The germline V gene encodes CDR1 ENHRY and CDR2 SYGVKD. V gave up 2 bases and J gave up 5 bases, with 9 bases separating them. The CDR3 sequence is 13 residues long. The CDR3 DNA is TGTGCCATCAGTGAGGGGACAACTTATGGCTACACCTTC. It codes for CAISEGTTYGYTF.

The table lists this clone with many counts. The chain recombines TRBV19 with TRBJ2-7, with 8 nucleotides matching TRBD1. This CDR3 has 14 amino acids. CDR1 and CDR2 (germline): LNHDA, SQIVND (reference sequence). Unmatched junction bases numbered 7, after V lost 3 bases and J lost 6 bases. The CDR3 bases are TGTGCCAGTAGTATGGACAGGGATCAGCCCGAGCAGTACTTC. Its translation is CASSMDRDQPEQYF.

The CDR3 DNA sequence: TGTGCCACCAGTGAGGCGACAGCAGCTAACTATGGCTACACCTTC. It specifies CATSEATAANYGYTF. J is TRBJ1-2 and V is TRBV24-1; a weak D match, TRBD1 (5 bases). This CDR3 is 15 amino acids long. V was trimmed by 4 bases and J by 0 bases, leaving 11 bases between them. Looked up from germline, CDR1 is KGHDR and CDR2 is SFDVKD.

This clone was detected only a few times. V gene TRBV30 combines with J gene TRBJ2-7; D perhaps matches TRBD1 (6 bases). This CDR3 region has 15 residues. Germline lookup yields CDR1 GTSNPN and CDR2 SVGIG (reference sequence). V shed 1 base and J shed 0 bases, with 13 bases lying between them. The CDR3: CAWSGGTLSSYEQYF. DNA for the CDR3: TGTGCCTGGAGTGGGGGGACACTGAGCTCCTACGAGCAGTACTTC.

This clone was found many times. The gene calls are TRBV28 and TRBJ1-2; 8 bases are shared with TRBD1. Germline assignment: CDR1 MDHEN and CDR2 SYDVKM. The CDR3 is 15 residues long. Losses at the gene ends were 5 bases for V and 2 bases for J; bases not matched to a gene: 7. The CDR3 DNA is TGTGCCAGCAGTCACTCAGGGGGCGCGAACTATGGCTACACCTTC. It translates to CASSHSGGANYGYTF.

The CDR3, as DNA: TGCGCCAGCAGCCAGGCCATGACAGGGGGCTATGGCTACACCTTC. This gives the protein CASSQAMTGGYGYTF. The chain couples TRBV4-1 to TRBJ1-2; 9 positions match TRBD1. Trimming cost V 3 bases and J 4 bases; bases outside gene matches: 6. The CDR3 sequence is 15 residues long. From germline, CDR1 is MGHRA and CDR2 YSYEKL.